This entry features one T cell receptor beta chain sequence. Its specificity is not known. The treatment was: oral pan-JAK inhibitor, 5-10 mg twice daily. This sample is drawn from a study of CD8+ T cells in alopecia areata. As for the study in general: It was oral tofacitinib, at 5 to 10 mg twice daily, that treated patients received. The investigators scored severity in treated patients by the percentage of affected scalp area. General study results and limits: Scalp clonality decreased significantly with tofacitinib, and so did expanded CD8+ clones among the top 100.

The authors extracted RNA and reverse transcribed it into cDNA as the sequencing template. Profiled with immunoSEQ multiplex PCR; TCRdb holds only in-frame clones, not every one. In the table there are some 120,000 clones, 60% to 65% of which are singletons. V was pared by 5 bases and J by 9 bases, with 7 bases of the junction left unmatched. The CDR3 sequence is 13 residues long. The V gene's germline CDR1 is SGHTA and CDR2 FQGNSA. The sequenced sample was CD4+ T cells sorted from blood, obtained at week 4, from a patient treated with tofacitinib. This receptor was obtained from a human donor with alopecia areata. The chain recombines TRBV7-2 with TRBJ1-5, with TRBD1 matching over 7 bases. The CDR3 DNA is TGTGCCAGCAGCAATGCTAACAGGGGGCCCCAGCATTTT. Translation gives CASSNANRGPQHF. The entire variable domain, with the rest obtained from reference TRBV7-2 and TRBJ1-5, is as follows: GAGVSQSPSNKVTEKGKDVELRCDPISGHTALYWYRQSLGQGLEFLIYFQGNSAPDKSGLPSDRFSAERTGGSVSTLTIQRTQQEDSAVYLCASSNANRGPQHFGDGTRLSIL.